The 5 T cell receptor beta chains below were found in one sample sequenced in a study of blood T cells in healthy people across ages. Using a J-beta primer mix together with a sample-barcoded 5' primer, a second PCR was run for roughly 7 to 11 cycles. TCRdb ran MiXCR on the 5' RACE reads and lists one entry per CDR3 protein. The profile covers 1.5 million or so distinct CDR3 sequences, with approximately 42% appearing a single time and about 4% taken by the ten largest. Sequencing was carried out using blood. Receptor source: a woman aged 18 to 35 in good health.

In regard to this clonotype: An end of the junction does not agree with germline; a read error may underlie this. The V gene is TRBV15, the J gene TRBJ2-4; D unresolved. CDR1 LNHNV and CDR2 YYDKDF come from the germline V gene (reference sequence). CDR3 size: 12 residues. CDR3 sequence reads: CAASRDDQTPYF. In DNA form, the CDR3 reads TGTGCCGCCAGCAGAGATGACCAGACACCGTACTTC.

A single count supports this clonotype. V is TRBV11-2 and J is TRBJ1-2; TRBD1 matches 9 bases. Trimming at V came to 0 bases and at J to 6 bases, leaving 5 bases not matched to a gene. Looked up from germline, CDR1 is SGHAT and CDR2 is FQNNGV. This CDR3 is 15 amino acids long. CDR3 DNA: TGTGCCAGCAGCTTAGATTTACAGGGGGCAAATGGCTACACCTTC. This codes for CASSLDLQGANGYTF.

Concerning this clonotype itself: A read error may explain this, as a much larger clone is one base away. CDR3: CTTSRPQLSTQYF. CDR3 in DNA: TGTACCACCAGCAGACCCCAGTTGAGTACGCAGTATTTT. V gene TRBV15 combines with J gene TRBJ2-3, with D hard to call. Germline CDR1 is LNHNV and CDR2 is YYDKDF (reference sequence). The CDR3 extends over 13 amino acids.

This chain links TRBV7-2 with TRBJ2-1; D is uncertain. CDR3 length equals 11 residues. Between the trimmed V and J ends, which lost 5 bases and 12 bases, there was a span of 11 bases. Germline V gives CDR1 SGHTA, CDR2 FQGNSA. The CDR3 DNA is TGTGCCAGCAGCACCAGAATGGCGCAGTTCTTC. It specifies CASSTRMAQFF.

In its sample, this clonotype was seen a few times. This CDR3 is CSPIQIQETQYF. The CDR3 DNA reads TGCAGCCCTATACAGATTCAAGAGACCCAGTACTTC. The chain has TRBV20-1 and TRBJ2-5; the D is unclear. CDR1 is DFQATT and CDR2 is SNEGSKA in the germline V gene (reference sequence). The CDR3 covers 12 residues.